The entry that follows covers one TCR beta chain sequence. This clonotype is regarded as medium-sized (0.01 to 0.1%). Its recognized antigen is unknown. Base qualities are missing; no much larger clone stands one base away. The data belong to a study. Including the terminal cysteine and phenylalanine, the CDR3 comprises 16 residues. The entry retains the CDR3 DNA only, 48 bases that are in frame from base 1. From the germline V gene, CDR1 is KGHSH and CDR2 is LQKENI. V drops 1 base and J drops 2 bases, leaving 9 bases in between. The sample was run on an Illumina MiSeq. TCRdb reanalyzed the raw reads on its own, using fastp at Q25 for trimming and MiXCR for clone calling, and kept in-frame beta chains. One record per CDR3 amino acid sequence lists the most common genes and DNA. The sample profile shows 6,000 or so distinct CDR3 sequences; 7.5% to 10% of them were found once. The biggest ten clones account for 4.5% to 5.5% of the sample.

The sample consisted of CD4+ T cells from synovial fluid. The chain employs TRBV18 and TRBJ2-6; the D gene is not confidently resolved. The receptor was isolated from a human donor with rheumatoid arthritis. The CDR3 has the sequence CASSPLDLTGANVLTF. The nucleotides read TGTGCCAGCTCACCACTGGATCTTACTGGGGCCAACGTCCTGACTTTC.